A selection of T cell receptor beta chains follows, all from one sample in a study of T cell responses to AZD1222 COVID-19 vaccine. Method: immunoSEQ multiplex PCR; TCRdb's copy keeps in-frame clones and lacks some. The sample contains 150,000 to 200,000 clones, roughly 92% of which appear only once. Sequenced here: peripheral blood, sampled 28 days after the second AZD1222 dose. These receptors originate from an adult who received the AZD1222 COVID-19 vaccine. Both conserved end residues are part of each CDR3. The order of the fields is D gene, V gene, CDR3 length, clone size, J gene, CDR3 protein, CDR3 DNA. A D gene is named only where the DNA matches it firmly. Only part of the rows carry a size: once, few, many, or a class if the clone is expanded.

NA,TRBV28,12,NA,TRBJ2-7,CASSLWGYEQYF,TGTGCCAGCAGTTTATGGGGGTACGAGCAGTACTTC
TRBD2,TRBV12-3/TRBV12-4,11,NA,TRBJ2-3,CASRNLAEQYF,TGTGCCAGCAGGAATCTAGCGGAGCAGTATTTT
TRBD1,TRBV7-2,15,NA,TRBJ2-7,CASSPPGQGVGEQYF,TGTGCCAGCAGCCCCCCGGGACAGGGAGTTGGCGAGCAGTACTTC
NA,TRBV2,14,NA,TRBJ1-5,CASSETGLNQPQHF,TGTGCCAGCAGTGAAACGGGGCTAAATCAGCCCCAGCATTTT
TRBD1,TRBV7-2,14,NA,TRBJ1-2,CASSLDRGLRGYTF,TGTGCCAGCAGCTTAGACAGGGGACTGAGGGGCTACACCTTC
NA,TRBV6-5,15,NA,TRBJ1-4,CASSQQRSTNEKLFF,TGTGCCAGCAGTCAACAACGGTCAACTAATGAAAAACTGTTTTTT
NA,TRBV7-3,13,NA,TRBJ2-3,CASSLTGTDTQYF,TGTGCCAGCAGCTTAACGGGCACAGATACGCAGTATTTT
NA,TRBV11-2,12,NA,TRBJ2-3,CASSLGADTQYF,TGTGCCAGCAGCTTAGGTGCTGATACGCAGTATTTT
TRBD2,TRBV15,15,NA,TRBJ2-7,CATATLSGRAYEQYF,TGTGCCACCGCCACCCTCAGCGGGAGGGCCTACGAGCAGTACTTC
NA,TRBV2,16,NA,TRBJ2-5,CASSDLVLGGKETQYF,TGTGCCAGCAGTGATTTGGTCCTGGGAGGAAAAGAGACCCAGTACTTC
NA,TRBV29-1,16,NA,TRBJ1-4,CSVGPLAGSTNEKLFF,TGCAGCGTTGGCCCCTTGGCGGGGTCAACTAATGAAAAACTGTTTTTT
NA,TRBV6-5,13,NA,TRBJ2-3,CASMQGYTDTQYF,TGTGCCAGCATGCAGGGATACACAGATACGCAGTATTTT
NA,TRBV6-9,16,once,TRBJ1-1,CASRPINGQLNTEAFF,TGTGCCAGCAGGCCTATTAATGGACAGTTAAACACTGAAGCTTTCTTT
NA,TRBV3-1/TRBV3-2,13,NA,TRBJ2-1,CASSQPSSSGQFF,TGTGCCAGCAGCCAACCATCTAGCTCGGGGCAGTTCTTC
NA,TRBV27,13,once,TRBJ1-3,CASSKTWGNTIYF,TGTGCCAGCAGCAAAACGTGGGGAAACACCATATATTTT
TRBD2,TRBV7-6,17,NA,TRBJ2-2,CASSLGGSGGNTGELFF,TGTGCCAGCAGCTTAGGTGGTAGCGGGGGGAACACCGGGGAGCTGTTTTTT
NA,TRBV27,17,NA,TRBJ2-7,CASSLLGLGGTVHEQYF,TGTGCCAGCAGTTTACTGGGTCTGGGGGGCACGGTCCACGAGCAGTACTTC
NA,TRBV28,12,NA,TRBJ1-1,CASSSPGFEAFF,TGTGCCAGCAGTTCACCGGGATTTGAAGCTTTCTTT
TRBD2,TRBV9,14,NA,TRBJ2-1,CASSPGLADNEQFF,TGTGCCAGCAGCCCGGGACTAGCGGACAATGAGCAGTTCTTC
NA,TRBV19,17,once,TRBJ1-6,CASSVTSGVSGNSPLHF,TGTGCCAGTAGTGTTACTTCCGGGGTGAGTGGTAATTCACCCCTCCACTTT
NA,TRBV6-2/TRBV6-3,20,NA,TRBJ2-7,CASSYSRGTQGRASSYEQYF,TGTGCCAGCAGTTACTCGAGGGGGACTCAGGGGAGAGCCAGCTCCTACGAGCAGTACTTC
NA,TRBV7-2,13,NA,TRBJ2-7,CASSLSPPYEQYF,TGTGCCAGCAGCCTCAGTCCGCCCTACGAGCAGTACTTC
NA,TRBV5-1,13,NA,TRBJ2-3,CASSLGFKDTQYF,TGCGCCAGCAGCTTGGGTTTCAAAGATACGCAGTATTTT
NA,TRBV13,14,once,TRBJ1-6,CASSWVSYNSPLHF,TGTGCCAGCAGCTGGGTGTCCTATAATTCACCCCTCCACTTT
NA,TRBV7-9,14,NA,TRBJ2-5,CASSPWGGEETQYF,TGTGCCAGCAGCCCTTGGGGCGGGGAAGAGACCCAGTACTTC
NA,TRBV27,13,once,TRBJ1-6,CASSDIYNSPLHF,TGTGCCAGCAGTGACATTTATAATTCACCCCTCCACTTT
NA,TRBV29-1,17,NA,TRBJ2-6,CSVAPGWGMAGANVLTF,TGCAGCGTCGCCCCGGGATGGGGGATGGCTGGGGCCAACGTCCTGACTTTC
NA,TRBV5-1,14,once,TRBJ1-1,CASSPHGGNTEAFF,TGCGCCAGCAGCCCTCATGGGGGGAACACTGAAGCTTTCTTT
NA,TRBV5-1,13,NA,TRBJ1-1,CASSLDNRSEAFF,TGCGCCAGCAGCTTGGACAACAGGAGTGAAGCTTTCTTT
NA,TRBV4-3,15,NA,TRBJ1-5,CASSQDGGSNQPQHF,TGCGCCAGCAGCCAAGATGGGGGGAGCAATCAGCCCCAGCATTTT
NA,TRBV7-9,13,NA,TRBJ1-1,CASSLEMNTEAFF,TGTGCCAGCAGCTTAGAGATGAACACTGAAGCTTTCTTT
NA,TRBV29-1,12,few,TRBJ1-2,CSVVSSIYGYTF,TGCAGCGTTGTATCCAGCATATATGGCTACACCTTC
NA,TRBV5-5,13,NA,TRBJ2-5,CASSAWGDETQYF,TGTGCCAGCAGCGCCTGGGGAGACGAGACCCAGTACTTC
TRBD2,TRBV7-3,15,NA,TRBJ2-1,CASSQAGGLINEQFF,TGTGCCAGCAGCCAAGCGGGGGGGCTGATAAATGAGCAGTTCTTC
TRBD2,TRBV5-1,15,NA,TRBJ2-3,CASSARTSAADTQYF,TGCGCCAGCAGCGCGCGGACTAGCGCGGCAGATACGCAGTATTTT
NA,TRBV29-1,12,NA,TRBJ2-7,CSVGTEIYEQYF,TGCAGCGTTGGGACAGAAATATACGAGCAGTACTTC
NA,TRBV19,13,NA,TRBJ1-2,CASSGRGRLGYTF,TGTGCCAGTAGTGGCCGGGGTCGGCTTGGCTACACCTTC
NA,TRBV5-1,14,NA,TRBJ2-3,CASSLRVSTDTQYF,TGCGCCAGCAGCTTGAGGGTTAGCACAGATACGCAGTATTTT
NA,TRBV11-2,16,NA,TRBJ2-1,CASRPVRVTMSNEQFF,TGTGCCAGCAGGCCAGTCAGGGTTACAATGTCCAATGAGCAGTTCTTC
TRBD1,TRBV4-2,15,NA,TRBJ1-2,CASSQETGLNYGYTF,TGTGCCAGCAGCCAAGAGACAGGGCTTAACTATGGCTACACCTTC
TRBD2,TRBV5-8,15,NA,TRBJ2-1,CASSSLAGGPREQFF,TGTGCCAGCAGCTCACTAGCGGGGGGGCCGCGGGAGCAGTTCTTC
NA,TRBV21-1,13,NA,TRBJ1-5,CASRKESNQPQHF,TGTGCCAGTCGGAAGGAGAGCAATCAGCCCCAGCATTTT
NA,TRBV7-8,17,NA,TRBJ2-1,CASSLVRNRGARDEQFF,TGTGCCAGCAGCCTAGTGAGGAACCGGGGCGCACGGGATGAGCAGTTCTTC
NA,TRBV4-1,14,NA,TRBJ2-4,CASSHRDFKNIQYF,TGCGCCAGCAGCCATCGGGACTTCAAAAACATTCAGTACTTC
NA,TRBV7-2,13,NA,TRBJ2-7,CASSLDRVYEQYF,TGTGCCAGCAGCTTAGACAGGGTCTACGAGCAGTACTTC
TRBD2,TRBV6-1,17,NA,TRBJ2-3,CASSEMVAGGGTDTQYF,TGTGCCAGCAGTGAAATGGTAGCGGGAGGGGGCACAGATACGCAGTATTTT
NA,TRBV7-3,14,NA,TRBJ2-3,CASSASSNTDTQYF,TGTGCCAGCAGCGCAAGCTCCAACACAGATACGCAGTATTTT
NA,TRBV13,12,NA,TRBJ1-5,CASSIGGQPQHF,TGTGCCAGCAGCATCGGAGGACAGCCCCAGCATTTT
NA,TRBV7-2,15,NA,TRBJ1-2,CASSSEGQVGYGYTF,TGTGCCAGCAGCTCAGAAGGGCAGGTTGGCTATGGCTACACCTTC
NA,TRBV18,15,NA,TRBJ1-5,CASSPQGFSNQPQHF,TGTGCCAGCTCACCACAGGGGTTCAGCAATCAGCCCCAGCATTTT
TRBD2,TRBV5-1,15,NA,TRBJ2-1,CASSLVRESTREQFF,TGCGCCAGCAGCTTGGTGCGGGAGTCCACCCGTGAGCAGTTCTTC
TRBD1,TRBV27,15,NA,TRBJ1-2,CASGGGPVRQEGYTF,TGTGCCAGCGGAGGGGGCCCCGTTCGCCAGGAGGGCTACACCTTC
TRBD1,TRBV6-6,14,NA,TRBJ1-2,CASSEKTGHYGYTF,TGTGCCAGCAGTGAGAAGACAGGGCACTATGGCTACACCTTC
TRBD2,TRBV5-4,17,NA,TRBJ2-7,CASSFGRTSGGSYEQYF,TGTGCCAGCAGCTTCGGTCGGACTAGCGGGGGTTCCTACGAGCAGTACTTC